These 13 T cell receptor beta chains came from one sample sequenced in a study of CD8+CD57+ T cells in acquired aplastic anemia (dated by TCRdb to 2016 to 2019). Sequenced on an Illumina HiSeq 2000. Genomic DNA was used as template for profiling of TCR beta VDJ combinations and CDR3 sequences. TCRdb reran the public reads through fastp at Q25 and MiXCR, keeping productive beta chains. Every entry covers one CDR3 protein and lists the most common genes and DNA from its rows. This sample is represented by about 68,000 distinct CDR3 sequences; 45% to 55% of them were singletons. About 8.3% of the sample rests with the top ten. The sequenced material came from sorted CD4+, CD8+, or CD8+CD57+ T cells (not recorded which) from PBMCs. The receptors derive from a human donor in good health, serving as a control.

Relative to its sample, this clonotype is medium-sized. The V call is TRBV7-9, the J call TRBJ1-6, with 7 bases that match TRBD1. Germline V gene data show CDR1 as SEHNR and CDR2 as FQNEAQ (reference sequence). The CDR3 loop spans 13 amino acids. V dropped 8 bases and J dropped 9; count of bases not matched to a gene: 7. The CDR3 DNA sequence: TGTGCCAGCGGAGACAGGGTCGGTTCACCCCTCCACTTT. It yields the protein CASGDRVGSPLHF. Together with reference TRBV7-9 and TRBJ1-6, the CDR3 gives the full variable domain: DTGVSQNPRHKITKRGQNVTFRCDPISEHNRLYWYRQTLGQGPEFLTYFQNEAQLEKSRLLSDRFSAERPKGSFSTLEIQRTEQGDSAMYLCASGDRVGSPLHFGNGTRLTVT.

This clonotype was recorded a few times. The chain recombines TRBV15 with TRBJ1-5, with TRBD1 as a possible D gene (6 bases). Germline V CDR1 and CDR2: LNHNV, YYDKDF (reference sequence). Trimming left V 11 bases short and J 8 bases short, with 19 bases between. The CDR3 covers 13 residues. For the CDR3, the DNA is TGTGCCGCCGGAAGACAGGAGAATGAGCCCCAGCATTTT. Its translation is CAAGRQENEPQHF.

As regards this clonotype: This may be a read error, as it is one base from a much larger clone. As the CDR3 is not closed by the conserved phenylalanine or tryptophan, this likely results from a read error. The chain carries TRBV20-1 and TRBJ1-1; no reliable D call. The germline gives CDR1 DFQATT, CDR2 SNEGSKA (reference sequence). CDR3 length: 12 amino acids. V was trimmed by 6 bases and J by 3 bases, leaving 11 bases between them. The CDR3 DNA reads TGCAGTGCCAGACGGCAGGACACTGAAGCTTTCCTT. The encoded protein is CSARRQDTEAFL.

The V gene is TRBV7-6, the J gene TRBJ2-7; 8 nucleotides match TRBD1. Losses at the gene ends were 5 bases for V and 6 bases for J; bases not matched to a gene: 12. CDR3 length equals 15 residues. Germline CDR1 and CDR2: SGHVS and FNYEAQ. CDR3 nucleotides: TGTGCCAGCAGCCCCAGGACAGGGATGCTCCGCGAGCAGTACGTC. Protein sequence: CASSPRTGMLREQYV.

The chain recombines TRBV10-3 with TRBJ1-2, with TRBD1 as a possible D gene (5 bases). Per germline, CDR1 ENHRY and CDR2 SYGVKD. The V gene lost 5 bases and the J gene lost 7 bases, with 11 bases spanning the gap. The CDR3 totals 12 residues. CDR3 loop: CAISQGSGGYTF. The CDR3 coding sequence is TGTGCCATCAGTCAGGGTTCGGGTGGCTACACCTTC.

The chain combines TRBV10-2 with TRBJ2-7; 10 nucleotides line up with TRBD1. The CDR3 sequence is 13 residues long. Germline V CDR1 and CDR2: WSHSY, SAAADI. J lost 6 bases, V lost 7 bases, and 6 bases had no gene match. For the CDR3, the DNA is TGCGCCAGCAAGCAGGACAGGGGGTCCGAGCAGTACTTC. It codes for CASKQDRGSEQYF.

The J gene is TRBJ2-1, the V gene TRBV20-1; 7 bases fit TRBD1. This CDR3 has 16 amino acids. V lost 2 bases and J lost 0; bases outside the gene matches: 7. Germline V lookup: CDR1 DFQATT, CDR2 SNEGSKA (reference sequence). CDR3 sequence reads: CSARPGQASSYNEQFF. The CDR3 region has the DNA TGCAGTGCTAGACCCGGACAGGCTAGCTCCTACAATGAGCAGTTCTTC.

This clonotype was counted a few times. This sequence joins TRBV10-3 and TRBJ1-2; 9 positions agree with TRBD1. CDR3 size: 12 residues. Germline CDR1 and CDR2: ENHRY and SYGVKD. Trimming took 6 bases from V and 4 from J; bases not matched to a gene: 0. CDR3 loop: CAIRQGAYGYTF. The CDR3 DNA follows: TGTGCCATCAGACAGGGGGCCTATGGCTACACCTTC.

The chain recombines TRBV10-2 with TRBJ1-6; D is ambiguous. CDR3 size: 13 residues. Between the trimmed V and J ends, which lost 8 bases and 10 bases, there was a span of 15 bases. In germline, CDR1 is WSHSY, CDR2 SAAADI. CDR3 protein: CASGEERTSPLHF. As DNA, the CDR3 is TGCGCCAGCGGAGAGGAACGAACCTCACCCCTCCACTTT.

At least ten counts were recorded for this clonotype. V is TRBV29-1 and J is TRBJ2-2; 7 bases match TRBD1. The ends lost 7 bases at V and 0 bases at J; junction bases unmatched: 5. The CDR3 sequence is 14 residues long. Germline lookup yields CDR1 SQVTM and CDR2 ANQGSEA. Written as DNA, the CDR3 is TGCAGCGCTGCGCAGGGGGCGAACACCGGGGAGCTGTTTTTT. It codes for CSAAQGANTGELFF.

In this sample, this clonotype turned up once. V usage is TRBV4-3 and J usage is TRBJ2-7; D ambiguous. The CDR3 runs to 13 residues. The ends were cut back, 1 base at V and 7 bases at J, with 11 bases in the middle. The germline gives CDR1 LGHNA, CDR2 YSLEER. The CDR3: CASSQVMGFEQYF. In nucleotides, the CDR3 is TGCGCCAGCAGCCAAGTCATGGGGTTTGAGCAGTACTTC.

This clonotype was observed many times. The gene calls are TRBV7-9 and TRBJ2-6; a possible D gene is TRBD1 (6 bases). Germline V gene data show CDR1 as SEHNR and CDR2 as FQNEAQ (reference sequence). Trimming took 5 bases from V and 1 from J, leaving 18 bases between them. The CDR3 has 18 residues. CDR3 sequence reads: CASSLSAPTGSGANVLTF. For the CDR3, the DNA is TGTGCCAGCAGCCTATCGGCCCCCACAGGGTCTGGGGCCAACGTCCTGACTTTC.

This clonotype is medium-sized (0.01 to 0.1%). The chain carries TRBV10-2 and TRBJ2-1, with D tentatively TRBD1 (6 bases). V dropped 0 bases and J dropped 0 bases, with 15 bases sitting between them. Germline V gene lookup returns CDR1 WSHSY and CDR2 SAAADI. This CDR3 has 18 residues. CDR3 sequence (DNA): TGCGCCAGCAGTGAGTCAACCAGGGGTCGGAACTCCTACAATGAGCAGTTCTTC. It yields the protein CASSESTRGRNSYNEQFF.